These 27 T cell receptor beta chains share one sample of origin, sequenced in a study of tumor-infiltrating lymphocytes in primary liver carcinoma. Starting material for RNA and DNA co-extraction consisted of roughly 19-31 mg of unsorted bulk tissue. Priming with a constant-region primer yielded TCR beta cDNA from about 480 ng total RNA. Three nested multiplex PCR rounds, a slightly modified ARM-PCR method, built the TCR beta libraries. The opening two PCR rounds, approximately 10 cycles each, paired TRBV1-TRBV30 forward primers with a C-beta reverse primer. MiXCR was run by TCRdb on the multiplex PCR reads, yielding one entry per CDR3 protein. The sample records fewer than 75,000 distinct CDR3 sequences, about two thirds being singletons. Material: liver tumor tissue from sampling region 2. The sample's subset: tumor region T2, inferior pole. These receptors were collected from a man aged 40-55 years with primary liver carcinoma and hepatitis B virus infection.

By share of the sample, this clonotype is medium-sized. CDR3 in DNA: TGCGCCAGCAGTGAGTCGGCCTCTCGGACAGGGGACGAGCAGTACTTC. Translation gives CASSESASRTGDEQYF. This chain links TRBV10-2 with TRBJ2-7, with 9 bases aligning to TRBD1. The CDR3 length is 16 residues. Trimming took 0 bases from V and 5 from J; bases not matched to a gene: 8. Germline CDR1 is WSHSY and CDR2 is SAAADI.

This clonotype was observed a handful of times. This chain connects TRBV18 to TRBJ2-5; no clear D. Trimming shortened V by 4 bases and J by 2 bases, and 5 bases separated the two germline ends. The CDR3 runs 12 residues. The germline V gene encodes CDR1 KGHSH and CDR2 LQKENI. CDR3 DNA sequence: TGTGCCAGCTCACGCAATCAAGAGACCCAGTACTTC. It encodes CASSRNQETQYF. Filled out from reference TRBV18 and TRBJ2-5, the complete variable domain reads NAGVMQNPRHLVRRRGQEARLRCSPMKGHSHVYWYRQLPEEGLKFMVYLQKENIIDESGMPKERFSAEFPKEGPSILRIQQVVRGDSAAYFCASSRNQETQYFGPGTRLLVL.

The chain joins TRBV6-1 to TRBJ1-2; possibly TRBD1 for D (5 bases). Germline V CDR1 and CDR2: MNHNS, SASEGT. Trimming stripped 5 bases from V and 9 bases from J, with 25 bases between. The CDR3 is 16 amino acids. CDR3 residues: CASSQDIRDGNYSYTF. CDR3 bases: TGTGCCAGCAGTCAGGATATCCGGGACGGGAATTATAGCTACACCTTC.

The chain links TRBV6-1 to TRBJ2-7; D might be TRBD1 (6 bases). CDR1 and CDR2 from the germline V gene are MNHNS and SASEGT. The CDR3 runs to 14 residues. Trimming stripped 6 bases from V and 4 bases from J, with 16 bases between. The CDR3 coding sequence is TGTGCCAGCAGCCCGACAGGAAAAGTGTACGAGCAGTACTTC. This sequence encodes CASSPTGKVYEQYF.

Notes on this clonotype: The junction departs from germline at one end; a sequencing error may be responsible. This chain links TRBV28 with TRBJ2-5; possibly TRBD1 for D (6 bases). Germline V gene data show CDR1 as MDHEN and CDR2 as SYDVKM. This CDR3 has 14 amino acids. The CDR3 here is CASSFFDRHGTQYF. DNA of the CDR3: TGCGCCAGCAGTTTCTTTGACAGGCACGGGACCCAGTACTTC.

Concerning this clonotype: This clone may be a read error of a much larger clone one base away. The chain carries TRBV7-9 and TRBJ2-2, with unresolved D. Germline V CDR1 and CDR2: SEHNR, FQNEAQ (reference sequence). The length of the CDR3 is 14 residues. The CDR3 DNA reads TGTGCCTGCAGCTTCTTAGACCCTACCGGGGAGCTGTTTTTT. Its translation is CACSFLDPTGELFF.

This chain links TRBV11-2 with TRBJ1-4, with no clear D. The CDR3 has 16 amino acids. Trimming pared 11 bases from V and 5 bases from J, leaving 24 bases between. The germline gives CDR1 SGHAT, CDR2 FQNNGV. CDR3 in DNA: TGTGCCTGCAACAAGAATCCAGGAGGAAGAAATGAAAAACTGTTTTTT. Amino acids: CACNKNPGGRNEKLFF.

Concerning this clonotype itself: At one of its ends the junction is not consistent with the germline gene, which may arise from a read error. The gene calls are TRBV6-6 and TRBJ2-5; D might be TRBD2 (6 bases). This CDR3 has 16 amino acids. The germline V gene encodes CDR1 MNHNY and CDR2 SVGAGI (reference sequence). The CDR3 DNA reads TGTGCCGGCAGTCCCCATAGCGGAAGGGCTGAGGAGACCCAGTACTTC. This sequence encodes CAGSPHSGRAEETQYF.

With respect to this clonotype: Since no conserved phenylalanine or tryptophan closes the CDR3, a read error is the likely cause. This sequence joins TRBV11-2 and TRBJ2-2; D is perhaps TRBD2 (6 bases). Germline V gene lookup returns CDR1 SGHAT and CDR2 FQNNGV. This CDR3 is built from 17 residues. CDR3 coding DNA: TGTGTCAGCAGTTTAGCATTAGGAGGGGCGAACACCAGGGAGCTGTTTTTG. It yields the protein CVSSLALGGANTRELFL.

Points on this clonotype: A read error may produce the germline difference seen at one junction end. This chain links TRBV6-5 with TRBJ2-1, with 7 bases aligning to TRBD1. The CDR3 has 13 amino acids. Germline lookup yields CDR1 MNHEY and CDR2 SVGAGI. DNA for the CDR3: TGTGCGAGCAGACCTACAGGGGAAGGTGAGCAGTTCTTC. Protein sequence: CASRPTGEGEQFF.

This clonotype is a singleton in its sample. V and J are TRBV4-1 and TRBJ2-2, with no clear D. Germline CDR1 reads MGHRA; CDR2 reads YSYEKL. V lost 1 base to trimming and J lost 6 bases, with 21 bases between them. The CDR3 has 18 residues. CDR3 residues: CASSQARRFEVFAGELFF. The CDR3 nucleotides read TGCGCCAGCAGCCAAGCTCGGCGCTTTGAGGTGTTCGCCGGGGAGCTGTTTTTT.

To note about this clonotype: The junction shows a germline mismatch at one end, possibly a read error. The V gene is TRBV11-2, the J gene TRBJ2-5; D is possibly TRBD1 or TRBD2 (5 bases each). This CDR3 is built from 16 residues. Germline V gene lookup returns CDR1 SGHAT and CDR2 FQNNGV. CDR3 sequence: CACIQTPGEGKEAQYF. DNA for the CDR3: TGTGCCTGCATCCAAACTCCTGGCGAGGGGAAAGAGGCCCAGTACTTC.

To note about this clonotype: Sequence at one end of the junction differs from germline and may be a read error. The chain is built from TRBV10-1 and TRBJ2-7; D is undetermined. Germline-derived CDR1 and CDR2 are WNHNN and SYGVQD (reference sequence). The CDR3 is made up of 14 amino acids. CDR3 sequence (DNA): TGCGCCAACAGTGAACCGGCAAGACCGTACGAGCAGTACTTC. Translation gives CANSEPARPYEQYF.

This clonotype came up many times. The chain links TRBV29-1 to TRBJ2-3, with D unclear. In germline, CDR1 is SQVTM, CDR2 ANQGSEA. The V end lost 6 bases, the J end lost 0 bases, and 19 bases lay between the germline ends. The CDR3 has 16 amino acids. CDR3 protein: CSVAGVDGRSTDTQYF. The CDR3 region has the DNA TGCAGCGTCGCTGGAGTGGACGGACGTAGCACAGATACGCAGTATTTT.

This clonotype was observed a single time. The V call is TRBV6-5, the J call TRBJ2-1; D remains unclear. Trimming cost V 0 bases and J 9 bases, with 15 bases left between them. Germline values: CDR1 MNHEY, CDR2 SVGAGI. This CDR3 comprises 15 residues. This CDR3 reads CASSYSALEGGEQFF. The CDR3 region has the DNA TGTGCCAGCAGTTACTCGGCTCTAGAAGGTGGTGAGCAGTTCTTC.

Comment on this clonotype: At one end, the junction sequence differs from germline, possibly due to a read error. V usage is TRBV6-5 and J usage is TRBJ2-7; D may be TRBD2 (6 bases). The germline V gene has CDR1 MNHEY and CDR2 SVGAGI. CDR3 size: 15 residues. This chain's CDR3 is CDSNTWGDLRHEQYF. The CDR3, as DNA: TGTGACAGCAATACGTGGGGGGATCTACGCCACGAGCAGTACTTC.

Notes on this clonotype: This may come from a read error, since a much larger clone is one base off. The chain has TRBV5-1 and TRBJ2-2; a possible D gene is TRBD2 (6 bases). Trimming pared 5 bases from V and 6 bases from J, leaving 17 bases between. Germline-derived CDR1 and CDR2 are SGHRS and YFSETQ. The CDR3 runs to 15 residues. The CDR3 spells CASRMAGIRAGELFF. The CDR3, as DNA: TGCGCCAGCAGGATGGCGGGGATAAGAGCCGGGGAGCTGTTTTTT.

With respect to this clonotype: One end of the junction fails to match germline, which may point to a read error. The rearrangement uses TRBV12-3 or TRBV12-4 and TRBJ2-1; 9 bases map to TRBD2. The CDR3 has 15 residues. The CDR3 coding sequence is TGTGCCAGCAGCCTGTCCGAGACTAGCGGACTTGAGCAATTCTTC. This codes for CASSLSETSGLEQFF.

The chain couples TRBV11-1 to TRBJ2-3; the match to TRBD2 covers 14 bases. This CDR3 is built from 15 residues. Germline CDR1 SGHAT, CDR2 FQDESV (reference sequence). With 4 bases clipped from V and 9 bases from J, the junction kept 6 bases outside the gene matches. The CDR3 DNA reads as TGTGCCAGCAGCTACGGGACTAGCGGGAGCAACACGCAGTATTTT. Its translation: CASSYGTSGSNTQYF.

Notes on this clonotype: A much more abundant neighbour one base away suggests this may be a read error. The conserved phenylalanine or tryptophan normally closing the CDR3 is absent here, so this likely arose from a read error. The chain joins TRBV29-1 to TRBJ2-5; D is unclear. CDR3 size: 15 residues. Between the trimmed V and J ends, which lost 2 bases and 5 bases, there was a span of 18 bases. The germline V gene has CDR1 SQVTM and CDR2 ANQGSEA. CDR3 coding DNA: TGCAGCGTTGAATCGGCCAGTTACCAGGAGGAGACCCAGTACTAC. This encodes CSVESASYQEETQYY.

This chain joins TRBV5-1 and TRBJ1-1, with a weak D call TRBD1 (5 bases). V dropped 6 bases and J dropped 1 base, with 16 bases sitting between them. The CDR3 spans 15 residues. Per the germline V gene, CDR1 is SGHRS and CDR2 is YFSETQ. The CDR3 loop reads CASIAREGPNTEAFF. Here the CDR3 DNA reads TGCGCCAGCATAGCTCGTGAGGGGCCGAACACTGAAGCTTTCTTT. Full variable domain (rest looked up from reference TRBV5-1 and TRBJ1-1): KAGVTQTPRYLIKTRGQQVTLSCSPISGHRSVSWYQQTPGQGLQFLFEYFSETQRNKGNFPGRFSGRQFSNSRSEMNVSTLELGDSALYLCASIAREGPNTEAFFGQGTRLTVV.

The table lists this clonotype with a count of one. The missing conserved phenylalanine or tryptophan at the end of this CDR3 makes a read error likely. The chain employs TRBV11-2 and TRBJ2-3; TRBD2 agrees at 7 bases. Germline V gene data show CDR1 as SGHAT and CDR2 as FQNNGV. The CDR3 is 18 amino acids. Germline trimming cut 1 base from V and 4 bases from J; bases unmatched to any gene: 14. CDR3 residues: CASSLATSVRRLSDTQYL. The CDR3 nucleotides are TGTGCCAGCAGCTTAGCCACTAGCGTGAGGAGACTGTCAGATACGCAGTATCTT.

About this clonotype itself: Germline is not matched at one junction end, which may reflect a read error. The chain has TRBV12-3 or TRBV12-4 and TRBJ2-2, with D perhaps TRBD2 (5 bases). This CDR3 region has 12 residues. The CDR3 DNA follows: TGTGCTAGCAGCCCGCGGACCGGGAAGCTGTTTTTT. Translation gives CASSPRTGKLFF.

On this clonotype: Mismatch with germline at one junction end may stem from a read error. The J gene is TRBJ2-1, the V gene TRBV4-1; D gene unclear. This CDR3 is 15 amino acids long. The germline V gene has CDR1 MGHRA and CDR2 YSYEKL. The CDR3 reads CASSRIIGPYNEQFF. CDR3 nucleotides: TGTGCCAGTAGCCGGATTATCGGGCCCTACAATGAGCAGTTCTTC.

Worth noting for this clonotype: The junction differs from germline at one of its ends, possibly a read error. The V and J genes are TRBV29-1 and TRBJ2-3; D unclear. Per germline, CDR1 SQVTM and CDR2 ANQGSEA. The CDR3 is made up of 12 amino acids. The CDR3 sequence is CSVVLQGDTHYF. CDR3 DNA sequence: TGCAGTGTTGTTCTACAAGGAGATACGCACTATTTT.

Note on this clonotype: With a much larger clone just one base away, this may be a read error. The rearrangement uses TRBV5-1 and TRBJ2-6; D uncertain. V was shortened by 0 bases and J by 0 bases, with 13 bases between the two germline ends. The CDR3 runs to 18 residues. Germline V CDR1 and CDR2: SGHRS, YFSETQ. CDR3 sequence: CASSLVAGPSSGANVLTF. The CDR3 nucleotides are TGCGCCAGCAGCTTGGTAGCAGGTCCCTCCTCTGGGGCCAACGTCCTGACTTTC.

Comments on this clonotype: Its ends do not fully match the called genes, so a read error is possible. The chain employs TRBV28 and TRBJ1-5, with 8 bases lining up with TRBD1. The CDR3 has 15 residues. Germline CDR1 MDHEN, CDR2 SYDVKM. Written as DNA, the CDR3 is TGTGACAGCAGCGCCTCGGACAGGGAATATCAGCCCCATCATTTT. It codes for CDSSASDREYQPHHF. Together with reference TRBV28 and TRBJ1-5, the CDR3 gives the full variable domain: DVKVTQSSRYLVKRTGEKVFLECVQDMDHENMFWYRQDPGLGLRLIYFSYDVKMKEKGDIPEGYSVSREKKERFSLILESASTNQTSMYLCDSSASDREYQPHHFGDGTRLSIL.